Listed below are T cell receptor beta chains from one sample, sequenced in a study of cytomegalovirus exposure and HLA in healthy donors. The repertoire was sequenced with immunoSEQ multiplex PCR; TCRdb's copy has only in-frame clones and lacks some. The sample contains more than 90,000 clones, less than 80% of which appear only once. The material sequenced was PBMCs. These receptor sequences come from a man in his forties in good health and CMV-seronegative. Each CDR3 is given with its conserved first and last residue. D genes are given only for firm matches. Not every row has a clone size; where given, it reads once, few, many or a size class.

DNA: TGTGCCAGCAGCGTAGGGTGGTCCCCGAGCGGGAGTAATGAGCAGTTCTTC
CDR3: CASSVGWSPSGSNEQFF
D: TRBD2
length: 17
J: TRBJ2-1
size: .
V: TRBV9

DNA: TGTGCCAGCAGTTTAAGTGGGACAGGGTATAGCAATCAGCCCCAGCATTTT
CDR3: CASSLSGTGYSNQPQHF
D: TRBD1
length: 17
J: TRBJ1-5
size: .
V: TRBV28

DNA: TGTGCCAGCAGTGCGGCAGGCCTTAACTATGGCTACACCTTC
CDR3: CASSAAGLNYGYTF
D: .
length: 14
J: TRBJ1-2
size: .
V: TRBV2

DNA: TGTGCCAGCAGTTTATCCCCCGGGAGCACAGATACGCAGTATTTT
CDR3: CASSLSPGSTDTQYF
D: .
length: 15
J: TRBJ2-3
size: .
V: TRBV27

DNA: TGTGCCAGCAGCTCCGATCTCAGGGGGCAGCCCAATCAGCCCCAGCATTTT
CDR3: CASSSDLRGQPNQPQHF
D: TRBD1
length: 17
J: TRBJ1-5
size: .
V: TRBV7-2

DNA: TGTGCCAGCGAGTCAACTAATGAAAAACTGTTTTTT
CDR3: CASESTNEKLFF
D: .
length: 12
J: TRBJ1-4
size: .
V: TRBV6-6

DNA: TGTGCCAGCAGCGTAGCTCCATCCAGGGGTTCACCCCTCCACTTT
CDR3: CASSVAPSRGSPLHF
D: .
length: 15
J: TRBJ1-6
size: .
V: TRBV9

DNA: TGTGCCAGCAGGCCGACAGGGGGCTTCTATGGCTACACCTTC
CDR3: CASRPTGGFYGYTF
D: TRBD1
length: 14
J: TRBJ1-2
size: .
V: TRBV7-2

DNA: TGTGCCAGCAGCCCACGGCCGGGACAGGGAACAAACTACGAGCAGTACTTC
CDR3: CASSPRPGQGTNYEQYF
D: TRBD1
length: 17
J: TRBJ2-7
size: .
V: TRBV7-2

DNA: TGTGCCAGCAGCCACCAACTAGCGGGAGCTCGGAAGACCCAGTACTTC
CDR3: CASSHQLAGARKTQYF
D: TRBD2
length: 16
J: TRBJ2-5
size: .
V: TRBV14

DNA: TGTGCCAGCAGTGCGACAGGGGGAGGGACTGAAGCTTTCTTT
CDR3: CASSATGGGTEAFF
D: TRBD1
length: 14
J: TRBJ1-1
size: .
V: TRBV2

DNA: TGTGCCAGCAGCTTAACTAGCCGGGGGACCCAGTACTTC
CDR3: CASSLTSRGTQYF
D: .
length: 13
J: TRBJ2-5
size: .
V: TRBV11-3

DNA: TGTGCCAGCAGCCCGACAACAACTAATGAAAAACTGTTTTTT
CDR3: CASSPTTTNEKLFF
D: .
length: 14
J: TRBJ1-4
size: .
V: TRBV9

DNA: TGCGCCAGCAGCTTGGGAGGGGGCGCAGACGAGCAGTACTTC
CDR3: CASSLGGGADEQYF
D: TRBD1
length: 14
J: TRBJ2-7
size: .
V: TRBV5-1

DNA: TGTGCCAGCAAACGGGGGATGGGCAATCAGCCCCAGCATTTT
CDR3: CASKRGMGNQPQHF
D: .
length: 14
J: TRBJ1-5
size: .
V: TRBV6-5

DNA: TGTGCCAGCAGCTTGGTTGGTAGCGGGAATACCTACGAGCAGTACTTC
CDR3: CASSLVGSGNTYEQYF
D: TRBD2
length: 16
J: TRBJ2-7
size: once
V: TRBV5-6

DNA: TGTGCCAGAAGCGGGAGTTCGGGCGAATCCGAAGAGACCCAGTACTTC
CDR3: CARSGSSGESEETQYF
D: .
length: 16
J: TRBJ2-5
size: .
V: TRBV5-3

DNA: TGTGCCAGCAGCCACAATCTGGGACAGGGGGCGAGGGGGACTGAAGCTTTCTTT
CDR3: CASSHNLGQGARGTEAFF
D: TRBD1
length: 18
J: TRBJ1-1
size: .
V: TRBV14

DNA: TGTGCCAGCTCACCGACTGACAGGGGGACCTCATTGCAGACCCAGTACTTC
CDR3: CASSPTDRGTSLQTQYF
D: TRBD1
length: 17
J: TRBJ2-5
size: .
V: TRBV18

DNA: TGTGCCAGCAGAGCCGGGACTAGCCTGACAGATACGCAGTATTTT
CDR3: CASRAGTSLTDTQYF
D: TRBD2
length: 15
J: TRBJ2-3
size: few
V: TRBV2

DNA: TGCGCCAGCAGTCCTAGCGGGAATTTCTACGAGCAGTACTTC
CDR3: CASSPSGNFYEQYF
D: TRBD2
length: 14
J: TRBJ2-7
size: once
V: TRBV10-1

DNA: TGCGCCAGCAGCCAAGATCGACTAGCGGGGAGATTTCCCACAGATACGCAGTATTTT
CDR3: CASSQDRLAGRFPTDTQYF
D: TRBD2
length: 19
J: TRBJ2-3
size: few
V: TRBV4-3

DNA: TGTGCCATCAGTGAGTTTGGGGCAGGGGGAACGGAGACCCAGTACTTC
CDR3: CAISEFGAGGTETQYF
D: TRBD1
length: 16
J: TRBJ2-5
size: .
V: TRBV10-3

DNA: TGCAGCGTCAGGGGGGCGGGAGGCTACGAGCAGTACTTC
CDR3: CSVRGAGGYEQYF
D: .
length: 13
J: TRBJ2-7
size: .
V: TRBV29-1

DNA: TGTGCCAGCTCAGCCGGGAGGGCCCCGGAGACCCAGTACTTC
CDR3: CASSAGRAPETQYF
D: TRBD2
length: 14
J: TRBJ2-5
size: .
V: TRBV18

DNA: TGTGCCAGCAGCTTAGGGGGGGGTTCCTACGAGCAGTACTTC
CDR3: CASSLGGGSYEQYF
D: .
length: 14
J: TRBJ2-7
size: .
V: TRBV13

DNA: TGTGCCAGCAGCTTAGAGTCGGTGTACCAAGAGACCCAGTACTTC
CDR3: CASSLESVYQETQYF
D: .
length: 15
J: TRBJ2-5
size: .
V: TRBV7-9